These 5 T cell receptor beta chains were all obtained from the same sample, sequenced in a study of blood T cell repertoires in COVID-19. Data came from immunoSEQ multiplex PCR; TCRdb stores just in-frame clones and leaves some out. This table holds under 250,000 clones, around 80% found once. The sample taken for sequencing was peripheral blood. These receptors came from a man between 40 and 49 years old with acute or convalescent COVID-19.

The chain carries TRBV29-1 and TRBJ2-3, with 9 nucleotides matching TRBD1. The CDR3 is made up of 15 amino acids. Per the germline V gene, CDR1 is SQVTM and CDR2 is ANQGSEA. V lost 3 bases, J lost 5 bases, and 9 bases stayed unmatched. The CDR3 DNA sequence: TGCAGCGTTGAGACGGGACAGGGCAATTTAGATACGCAGTATTTT. As protein: CSVETGQGNLDTQYF.

The CDR3 DNA follows: TGTGCCAGCAGGACGACTGCTTTACCCCTCCACTTT. This codes for CASRTTALPLHF. The chain recombines TRBV27 with TRBJ1-6; D is unresolved. The V end was cut by 6 bases, the J end by 12 bases, with 12 bases between. Per the germline V gene, CDR1 is MNHEY and CDR2 is SMNVEV (reference sequence). The length of the CDR3 is 12 residues.

V is TRBV7-3 and J is TRBJ1-1, with 7 bases fitting TRBD1. CDR1 and CDR2 from the germline V gene are SGHTA and FQGTGA. This CDR3 has 14 amino acids. V lost 2 bases, J lost 10 bases, and 10 bases stayed unmatched. DNA of the CDR3: TGTGCCAGCAGCTTAGGAGGGGCAGGGGGTGTAGCTTTCTTT. As protein: CASSLGGAGGVAFF.

Worth noting for this clone: Additional DNA sequences in this sample encode the identical CDR3. This chain links TRBV5-1 with TRBJ2-1; no clear D. Germline V gene sequence: CDR1 SGHRS, CDR2 YFSETQ. CDR3 length: 11 residues. The V end was cut by 4 bases, the J end by 4 bases, with 3 bases between. The CDR3 DNA reads as TGCGCCAGCAGCCTTTACAATGAGCAGTTCTTC. Translated, it gives CASSLYNEQFF.

The chain recombines TRBV4-2 with TRBJ1-2; TRBD1 matches at 10 bases. V was clipped by 0 bases and J by 6 bases; unmatched bases: 13. The CDR3 sequence is 18 residues long. Germline V gene data show CDR1 as LGHNA and CDR2 as YNFKEQ. The CDR3 coding sequence is TGTGCCAGCAGCCAAGACCGGGGGACAGGGGTAAAGTTTGATGGCTACACCTTC. It encodes CASSQDRGTGVKFDGYTF.